Presented here are 12 T cell receptor beta chains from one specimen sequenced in a study of blood T cell repertoires in COVID-19. Assay: immunoSEQ multiplex PCR; the TCRdb copy retains only in-frame clones and omits some. This sample yields roughly 99,000 clones, of which roughly 90% are seen a single time; 4.5% to 6% belongs to the top ten. The sequenced material came from peripheral blood. These receptor sequences come from a man aged 40-49 years with active or convalescent COVID-19.

The chain carries TRBV18 and TRBJ2-3; possible D gene TRBD2, 6 bases. CDR1 is KGHSH, CDR2 LQKENI, per germline. V lost 2 bases and J 3 bases, leaving 12 bases between the germline ends. This CDR3 region has 15 residues. The CDR3 nucleotides read TGTGCCAGCTCACCAATAGCGGAAGGAACAGATACGCAGTATTTT. Amino acids: CASSPIAEGTDTQYF.

This clone was detected ten times or more. The CDR3: CASSLGGTQYF. For the CDR3, the DNA is TGTGCCAGCAGCTTAGGAGGGACCCAGTACTTC. This chain joins TRBV7-8 and TRBJ2-5; D is unresolved. The CDR3 loop spans 11 amino acids. The germline V gene has CDR1 SGHVS and CDR2 FQNEAQ. The V and J ends lost 1 base and 7 bases respectively, with 4 bases between them.

This chain links TRBV7-2 with TRBJ1-2; the D is unclear. Germline V CDR1 and CDR2: SGHTA, FQGNSA. There are 17 residues in the CDR3. V gave up 5 bases and J gave up 1 base, with 20 bases separating them. CDR3 amino acids: CASSLLPGMIHNYGYTF. CDR3 sequence (DNA): TGTGCCAGCAGCCTCCTACCCGGGATGATCCATAACTATGGCTACACCTTC.

The chain uses TRBV13 and TRBJ1-1; 8 bases are shared with TRBD1. Germline CDR1 reads PRHDT; CDR2 reads FYEKMQ (reference sequence). The CDR3 consists of 14 residues. J was trimmed by 4 bases and V by 4 bases; bases with no gene match: 5. CDR3 coding DNA: TGTGCCAGCAGCTCAGGGGGCGGGAGCACTGAAGCTTTCTTT. Translating gives CASSSGGGSTEAFF.

The CDR3 spells CASSPQGARTEAFF. DNA for the CDR3: TGCGCCAGCAGCCCGCAGGGGGCCAGGACTGAAGCTTTCTTT. The chain has TRBV4-1 and TRBJ1-1, with TRBD1 matching over 8 bases. Germline V gives CDR1 MGHRA, CDR2 YSYEKL. The CDR3 consists of 14 residues. After removal of 4 bases from V and 5 bases from J, the junction contained 6 bases not matched to a gene.

The chain is built from TRBV5-6 and TRBJ2-7, with 12 bases identical to TRBD1. With 7 bases clipped from V and 3 bases from J, the junction kept 2 bases outside the gene matches. Germline-derived CDR1 and CDR2 are SGHDT and YYEEEE. The CDR3 is 13 amino acids. The CDR3 protein is CASGTGGGYEQYF. DNA for the CDR3: TGTGCCAGCGGGACAGGGGGCGGCTACGAGCAGTACTTC.

The chain combines TRBV3-1 (or the pseudogene TRBV3-2) with TRBJ2-7, with D possibly matching TRBD1 (6 bases). This CDR3 has 13 amino acids. Germline V gives CDR1 LGHDT, CDR2 YNNKEL (reference sequence). V was pared by 4 bases and J by 4 bases, with 11 bases between. The CDR3 DNA reads as TGTGCCAGCAGCCCAACTAGGGGGTACGAGCAGTACTTC. This sequence encodes CASSPTRGYEQYF.

The J gene is TRBJ1-1, the V gene TRBV28; D unresolved. Trimming removed 3 bases from V and 2 bases from J, with 7 bases in between. This CDR3 has 13 residues. Germline V gene sequence: CDR1 MDHEN, CDR2 SYDVKM. CDR3 sequence (DNA): TGTGCCAGCAGTTTTCCAGAAAACACTGAAGCTTTCTTT. This gives the protein CASSFPENTEAFF.

The genes are TRBV12-3 or TRBV12-4 and TRBJ2-7; D gene ambiguous. The CDR3 extends over 12 amino acids. The V gene lost 3 bases and the J gene lost 3 bases, with 6 bases spanning the gap. The CDR3 nucleotides read TGTGCCAGCAGTTTCGACTTCTACGAGCAGTACTTC. This sequence encodes CASSFDFYEQYF.

The chain joins TRBV28 to TRBJ2-7; D uncertain. Germline CDR1 is MDHEN and CDR2 is SYDVKM. V dropped 2 bases and J dropped 1 base, with 9 bases sitting between them. This CDR3 region has 14 residues. In DNA, the CDR3 is TGTGCCAGCAGTTTAGTGGCACAGTCCTACGAGCAGTACTTC. As protein: CASSLVAQSYEQYF.

The chain is built from TRBV5-1 and TRBJ2-7; TRBD2 agrees at 10 bases. Germline lookup yields CDR1 SGHRS and CDR2 YFSETQ. The CDR3 sequence is 15 residues long. V was clipped by 4 bases and J by 2 bases; unmatched bases: 6. In nucleotides, the CDR3 is TGCGCCAGCAGCCCCCGGACTAGCGGTGCCTACGAGCAGTACTTC. This codes for CASSPRTSGAYEQYF.

This chain uses TRBV27 with TRBJ2-7; 11 nucleotides line up with TRBD2. This CDR3 contains 17 residues. Germline loops: CDR1 MNHEY, CDR2 SMNVEV (reference sequence). Trimming took 2 bases from V and 9 from J; bases not matched to a gene: 15. This chain's CDR3 is CASSLLAGGGRPRGQYF. For the CDR3, the DNA is TGTGCCAGCAGTTTACTAGCGGGAGGAGGCCGACCCAGGGGGCAGTACTTC.